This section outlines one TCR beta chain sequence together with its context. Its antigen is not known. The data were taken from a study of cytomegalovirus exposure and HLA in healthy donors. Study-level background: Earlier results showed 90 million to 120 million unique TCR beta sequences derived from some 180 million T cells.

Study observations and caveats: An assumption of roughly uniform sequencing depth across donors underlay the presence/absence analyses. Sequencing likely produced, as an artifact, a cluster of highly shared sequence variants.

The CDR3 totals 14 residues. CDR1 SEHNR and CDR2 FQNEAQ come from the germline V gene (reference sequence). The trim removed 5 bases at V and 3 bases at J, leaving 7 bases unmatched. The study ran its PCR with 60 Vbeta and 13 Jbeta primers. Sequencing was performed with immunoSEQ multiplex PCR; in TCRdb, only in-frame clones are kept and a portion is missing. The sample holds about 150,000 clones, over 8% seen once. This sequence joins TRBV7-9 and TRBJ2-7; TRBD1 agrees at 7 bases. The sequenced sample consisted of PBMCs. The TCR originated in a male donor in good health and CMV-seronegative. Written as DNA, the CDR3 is TGTGCCAGCAGCCCAGGACAGGCCGTCTACGAGCAGTACTTC. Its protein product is CASSPGQAVYEQYF.